This T cell receptor (beta chain) is drawn from a study of T cell responses to AZD1222 COVID-19 vaccine. Germline trimming cut 0 bases from V and 4 bases from J; bases unmatched to any gene: 8. The CDR3 sequence is 17 residues long. Germline CDR1 PRHDT, CDR2 FYEKMQ (reference sequence). Overall study findings and caveats: Close to half of spike-specific TCRs reportedly recognize unmutated variant regions. Increases in Spike-specific TCR breadth and depth were seen after two AZD1222 doses. Clonal diversity may have been underestimated in mostly white British donors.

In the case of this clone: Its antigen is undetermined.

Produced via immunoSEQ multiplex PCR; TCRdb's table is partial and in-frame only. The sample lists some 180,000 clones, 80% to 95% occurring once. Whether given at about 4 or about 12 weeks, second doses were pooled. The sequenced sample was peripheral blood, obtained 28 days after the second AZD1222 dose. The clonotype comes from an adult who received the AZD1222 COVID-19 vaccine. This rearrangement joins TRBV13 to TRBJ2-3; the match to TRBD2 covers 9 bases. CDR3 bases: TGTGCCAGCAGCTTAGGAGGGCGGGGGGGCCTGCCAGATACGCAGTATTTT. Its translation is CASSLGGRGGLPDTQYF.